The TCR beta chain under discussion was sequenced for a study of OX40 agonist ivuxolimab in advanced cancers. Across the study: Recorded diagnoses for dose-escalation patients were hepatocellular carcinoma, melanoma, renal cell or head and neck cancer. General study findings and limits: Expanded peripheral T cells had an undetermined antigen specificity.

The CDR3 runs 19 residues. Per germline, CDR1 SGHRS and CDR2 YFSETQ. V lost 4 bases and J 3 bases, leaving 29 bases between the germline ends. TCRdb's copy holds only in-frame clones and misses some; the assay was immunoSEQ multiplex PCR. The sample records tens of thousands of clones, approximately 84% being singletons. Turning to this clone: Its antigen remains unidentified.

Sequences were derived from CD4+ or CD8+ T cells sorted from blood, sampled in a trial of the OX40 agonist ivuxolimab. The receptor comes from an adult with an advanced solid tumor such as melanoma, head and neck, liver or kidney cancer. J is TRBJ2-7 and V is TRBV5-1; the D gene is possibly TRBD2 (5 bases). In DNA, the CDR3 is TGCGCCAGCAGCGGATCTCCACGCGGAATGTGGGAGACCCGCTACGAGCAGTACTTC. It encodes CASSGSPRGMWETRYEQYF.